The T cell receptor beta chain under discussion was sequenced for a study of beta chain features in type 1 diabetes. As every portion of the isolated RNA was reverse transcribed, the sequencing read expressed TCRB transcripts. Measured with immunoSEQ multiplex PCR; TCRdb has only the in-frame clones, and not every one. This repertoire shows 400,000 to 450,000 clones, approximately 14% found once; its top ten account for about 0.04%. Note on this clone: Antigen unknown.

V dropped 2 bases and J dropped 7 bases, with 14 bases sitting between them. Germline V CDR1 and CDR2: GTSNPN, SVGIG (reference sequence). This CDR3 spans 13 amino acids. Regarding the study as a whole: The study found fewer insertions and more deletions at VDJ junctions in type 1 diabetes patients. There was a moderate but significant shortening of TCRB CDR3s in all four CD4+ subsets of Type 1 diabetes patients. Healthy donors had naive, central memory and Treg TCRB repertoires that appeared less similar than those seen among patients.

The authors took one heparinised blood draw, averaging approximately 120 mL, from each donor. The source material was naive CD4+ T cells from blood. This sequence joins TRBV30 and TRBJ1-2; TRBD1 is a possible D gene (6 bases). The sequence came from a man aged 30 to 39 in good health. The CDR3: CAWSNSWGLGYTF. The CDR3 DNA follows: TGTGCCTGGAGTAACTCCTGGGGGCTTGGCTACACCTTC. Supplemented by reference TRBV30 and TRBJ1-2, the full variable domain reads SQTIHQWPATLVQPVGSPLSLECTVEGTSNPNLYWYRQAAGRGLQLLFYSVGIGQISSEVPQNLSASRPQDRQFILSSKKLLLSDSGFYLCAWSNSWGLGYTFGSGTRLTVV.